The source of this TCR beta chain is a study of blood T cell repertoires in COVID-19. The overall study: Sites across the United States, Italy and Spain contributed samples from acute and convalescent COVID-19. T cells, B-cell-depleted T cells, or PBMCs supplied cDNA or gDNA.

The CDR3 has 14 residues. Germline V gene data show CDR1 as MDHEN and CDR2 as SYDVKM. J was trimmed by 4 bases and V by 6 bases; bases with no gene match: 7. Cohort 3 recovered donors had two negative PCRs, clearance, or symptom resolution. This clone was seen a handful of times. Repertoires were generated with immunoSEQ multiplex PCR, while TCRdb's copy carries only in-frame clones and drops some. Of 95,000 to 150,000 clones in the sample, roughly 84% were seen once. The TCR was taken from a woman aged 25 to 39 who had recovered from COVID-19. Sequenced sample: PBMCs or T cells enriched from blood (not recorded which). This rearrangement joins TRBV28 to TRBJ1-2; TRBD1 agrees at 8 bases. This CDR3 reads CASRKDRGSYGYTF. CDR3 DNA: TGTGCCAGCAGAAAAGACAGGGGCAGCTATGGCTACACCTTC.